Following are 9 T cell receptor beta chains from one sample sequenced in a study of shared clonotypes between healthy human individuals. The method was immunoSEQ multiplex PCR; TCRdb's version includes in-frame clones alone and lacks a portion of them. The table shows a few million clones, with around 90% occurring only once. Material: naive CD4+ T cells from PBMCs. Subset given: CD45RA+ positively selected. These receptors all stem from a young man in good health. Some clones in this sample may be carry-over from other donors' samples.

The chain is built from TRBV18 and TRBJ2-7; D is unclear. Trimming removed 0 bases at V and 6 bases at J, with 9 bases between. Germline CDR1 is KGHSH and CDR2 is LQKENI. This CDR3 contains 13 residues. CDR3 region: CASSPPVNREQYF. The CDR3 DNA follows: TGTGCCAGCTCACCACCGGTCAATCGCGAGCAGTACTTC.

The rearrangement links TRBV12-1 to TRBJ2-7; the DNA was not used to check the table's D call, TRBD2. TRBV12-1 is given as a pseudogene. This CDR3 contains 17 residues. CDR3 in DNA: TGTGCCAGCAGCTTTGCGACACTAGCGGGAGGGCCCTACGAGCAGTACTTC. It codes for CASSFATLAGGPYEQYF.

The genes are TRBV28 and TRBJ2-3, with a tentative D call TRBD1 (8 bases). Trimming stripped 8 bases from V and 5 bases from J, with 20 bases between. CDR1 MDHEN and CDR2 SYDVKM come from the germline V gene. The CDR3 consists of 15 residues. CDR3 nucleotide sequence: TGTGCCAGCGAACAGGGGGGGAGGTATGAAGATACGCAGTATTTT. Translation gives CASEQGGRYEDTQYF.

The CDR3 coding sequence is TGTGCCAGCAGCGCTGGACTAGCGGGAGCGGGCACCGGGGAGCTGTTTTTT. Translation gives CASSAGLAGAGTGELFF. The chain recombines TRBV5-4 with TRBJ2-2; 13 bases are shared with TRBD2. Losses at the gene ends were 4 bases for V and 4 bases for J; bases not matched to a gene: 7. Germline CDR1 reads SGHNT; CDR2 reads YYREEE (reference sequence). CDR3 length: 17 amino acids.

The V gene is TRBV19, the J gene TRBJ1-1; D unclear. Trimming removed 1 base from V and 1 base from J, with 16 bases in between. CDR1 LNHDA and CDR2 SQIVND come from the germline V gene (reference sequence). CDR3 length equals 17 residues. CDR3 DNA: TGTGCCAGTAGTATAGGATCGGGGTTCGTAAAGAACACTGAAGCTTTCTTT. Amino acids: CASSIGSGFVKNTEAFF.

The rearrangement joins TRBV10-2 to TRBJ2-1; 7 nucleotides agree with TRBD2. The junction had 5 bases not matched to a gene; V was cut back by 8 bases and J by 4 bases. The germline V gene has CDR1 WSHSY and CDR2 SAAADI. The CDR3 length is 13 residues. CDR3 DNA: TGCGCCAGCGCACGGGAGGCATACAATGAGCAGTTCTTC. Translated, it gives CASAREAYNEQFF.

The rearrangement links TRBV9 to TRBJ2-1; D gene unclear. The CDR3 has 16 residues. Germline loops: CDR1 SGDLS, CDR2 YYNGEE. Trimming took 0 bases from V and 0 from J, leaving 10 bases between them. CDR3 in amino acids: CASSVEPRTSYNEQFF. DNA for the CDR3: TGTGCCAGCAGCGTAGAACCCCGCACCTCCTACAATGAGCAGTTCTTC. Full variable domain (remainder filled in from reference TRBV9 and TRBJ2-1): DSGVTQTPKHLITATGQRVTLRCSPRSGDLSVYWYQQSLDQGLQFLIQYYNGEERAKGNILERFSAQQFPDLHSELNLSSLELGDSALYFCASSVEPRTSYNEQFFGPGTRLTVL.

V usage is TRBV5-1 and J usage is TRBJ1-2; D not resolved. The CDR3 covers 14 residues. V was trimmed by 5 bases and J by 3 bases, leaving 14 bases between them. Germline loops: CDR1 SGHRS, CDR2 YFSETQ. This chain's CDR3 is CASRGSLFDYGYTF. The CDR3 coding sequence is TGCGCCAGCAGAGGCAGCCTATTCGACTATGGCTACACCTTC.

This chain joins TRBV18 and TRBJ2-2; D is uncertain. Trimming took 3 bases from V and 6 from J, leaving 17 bases between them. CDR1 is KGHSH and CDR2 is LQKENI in the germline V gene. The CDR3 runs 16 residues. DNA for the CDR3: TGTGCCAGCTCACCCGTAGGTTCGGGTTCCGCCGGGGAGCTGTTTTTT. Translated: CASSPVGSGSAGELFF.